This T cell receptor (beta chain) was sequenced during a study of blood T cell repertoires in COVID-19. About the study: Whether acute or convalescent, the COVID-19 samples came from the United States, Italy and Spain. PBMCs, B-cell-depleted T cells, or T cells were the source of the cDNA or gDNA that made up the material.

Profiling relied on immunoSEQ multiplex PCR, and the TCRdb table lists in-frame clones only, not all of them. The data show some 74,000 clones, roughly 83% seen once. The CDR3 extends over 15 amino acids. J lost 6 bases, V lost 5 bases, and 10 bases had no gene match. Germline CDR1 LNHDA, CDR2 SQIVND (reference sequence). V is TRBV19 and J is TRBJ1-5; 7 bases fit TRBD1. The sequenced sample was peripheral blood. The receptor's source is an elderly man with acute or convalescent COVID-19. The CDR3 DNA reads TGTGCCAGTAGTTTAGGGCAGGGGGTACCTCAGCCCCAGCATTTT. Protein: CASSLGQGVPQPQHF.